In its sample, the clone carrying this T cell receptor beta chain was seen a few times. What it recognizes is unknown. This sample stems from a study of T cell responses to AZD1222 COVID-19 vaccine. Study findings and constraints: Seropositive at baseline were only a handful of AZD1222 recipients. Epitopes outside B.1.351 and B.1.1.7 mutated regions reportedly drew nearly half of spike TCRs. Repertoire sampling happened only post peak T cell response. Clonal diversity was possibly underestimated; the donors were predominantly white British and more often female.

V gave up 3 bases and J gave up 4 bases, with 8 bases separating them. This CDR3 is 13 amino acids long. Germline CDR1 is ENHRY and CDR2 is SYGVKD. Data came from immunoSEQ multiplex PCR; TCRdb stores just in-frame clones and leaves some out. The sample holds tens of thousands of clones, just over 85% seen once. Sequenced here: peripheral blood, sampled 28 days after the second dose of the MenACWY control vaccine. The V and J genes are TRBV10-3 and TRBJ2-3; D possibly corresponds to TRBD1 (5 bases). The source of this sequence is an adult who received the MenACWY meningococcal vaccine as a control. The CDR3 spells CAISDRDSDTQYF. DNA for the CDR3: TGTGCCATCAGTGACAGGGATTCAGATACGCAGTATTTT.